This T cell receptor beta chain was observed in a study of identical twins. This CDR3 comprises 15 residues. With V trimmed by 8 bases and J by 6 bases, 11 bases remained unmatched. Germline V lookup: CDR1 SEHNR, CDR2 FQNEAQ (reference sequence). Overall study results and limits: Conclusions were based on cross-sectional statistical analysis, without following the same donors. Fewer insertions were carried by abundant cord blood beta clonotypes, but none was seen in memory repertoires.

There are a few counts of this clonotype. Its antigen is as yet unknown. All donors comprised healthy Caucasians. With template switching, a universal primer site was added, and the cDNA carried unique molecular identifiers. TCRdb itself ran the 5' RACE reads through MiXCR, one entry per CDR3 protein. The sample has 640,000 or so distinct CDR3 sequences, around 5.7% seen once. The sequence was obtained from a man younger than 30 in good health. The genes are TRBV7-9 and TRBJ2-1, with 9 bases lining up with TRBD2. Sequencing input: naive T cells sorted from blood. The CDR3 nucleotides are TGTGCCAGCCCCAAGCCGGGACTAGCCCTCAATGAGCAGTTCTTC. Its protein is CASPKPGLALNEQFF.